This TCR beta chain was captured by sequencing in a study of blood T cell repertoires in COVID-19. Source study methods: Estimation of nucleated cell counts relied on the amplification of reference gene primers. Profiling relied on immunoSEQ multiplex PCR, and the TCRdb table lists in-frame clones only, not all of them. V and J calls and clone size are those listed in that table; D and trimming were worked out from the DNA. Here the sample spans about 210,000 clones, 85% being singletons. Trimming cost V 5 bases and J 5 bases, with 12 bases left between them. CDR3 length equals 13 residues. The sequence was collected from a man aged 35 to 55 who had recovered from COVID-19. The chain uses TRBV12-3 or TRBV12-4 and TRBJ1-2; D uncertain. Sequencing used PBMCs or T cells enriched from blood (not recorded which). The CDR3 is CASSPEGRYGYTF. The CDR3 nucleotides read TGTGCCAGCAGTCCCGAAGGGAGGTATGGCTACACCTTC.